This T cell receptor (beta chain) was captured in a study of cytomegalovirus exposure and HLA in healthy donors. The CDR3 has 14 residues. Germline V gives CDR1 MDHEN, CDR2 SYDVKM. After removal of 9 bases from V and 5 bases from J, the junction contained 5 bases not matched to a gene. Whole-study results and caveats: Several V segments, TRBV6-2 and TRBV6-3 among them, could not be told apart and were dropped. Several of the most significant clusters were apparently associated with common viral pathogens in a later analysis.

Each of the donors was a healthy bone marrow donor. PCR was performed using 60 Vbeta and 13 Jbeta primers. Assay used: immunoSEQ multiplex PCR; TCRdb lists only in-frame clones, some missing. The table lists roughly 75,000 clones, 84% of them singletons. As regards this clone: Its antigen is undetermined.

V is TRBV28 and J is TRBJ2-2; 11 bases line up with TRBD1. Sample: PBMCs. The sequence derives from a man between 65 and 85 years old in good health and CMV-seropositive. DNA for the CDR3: TGTGCCAGTCGGACAGGGGGCGCGACCGGGGAGCTGTTTTTT. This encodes CASRTGGATGELFF.